The present TCR beta chain was sequenced within a study of blood T cell repertoires in COVID-19. The overall study: Italy, Spain and the United States were the sources of the convalescent and acute COVID-19 samples. Nucleic acid was either cDNA or gDNA, and it came from T cells, B-cell-depleted T cells, or PBMCs.

Participants came from around 25 US areas, aged roughly 18 to 89 years. Germline CDR1 SEHNR, CDR2 FQNEAQ (reference sequence). The CDR3 totals 14 residues. J was trimmed by 4 bases and V by 2 bases; bases with no gene match: 1. In the study's own analysis: Scientists estimated how many nucleated cells there were by amplifying reference gene primers. Generated by immunoSEQ multiplex PCR, the TCRdb table keeps only in-frame clones and is missing some. V and J calls and clone size are those listed in that table; D and trimming were worked out from the DNA. This sample has a few hundred thousand clones, with around 88% found just once.

The source material was PBMCs or T cells enriched from blood (not recorded which). The sequence came from a woman aged 50 to 65 with acute COVID-19. The chain joins TRBV7-9 to TRBJ2-5; 10 bases are shared with TRBD2. The CDR3 DNA reads as TGTGCCAGCAGCTTACTAGCGGGAGTAGAGACCCAGTACTTC. Protein product: CASSLLAGVETQYF.